Described below is a single T cell receptor (beta chain) sequence and its context. After removal of 0 bases from V and 4 bases from J, the junction contained 4 bases not matched to a gene. The germline V gene encodes CDR1 SGHNT and CDR2 YYREEE (reference sequence). CDR3 length: 17 amino acids. The data originate from a study of cytomegalovirus exposure and HLA in healthy donors. The PCR had 60 Vbeta and 13 Jbeta primers. Method: immunoSEQ multiplex PCR; TCRdb's copy keeps in-frame clones and lacks some. The sample yields some 170,000 clones, almost 80% seen once. The receptor was derived from a woman aged 50 to 60 in good health and CMV-seronegative. The V gene is TRBV5-4, the J gene TRBJ2-1, with TRBD2 matching 13 bases. The sample comprised PBMCs. The CDR3 is CASSLGGLAGLYNEQFF. The DNA of the CDR3 is TGTGCCAGCAGCTTGGGGGGACTAGCGGGGTTGTACAATGAGCAGTTCTTC. Combining the CDR3 with reference TRBV5-4 and TRBJ2-1 gives the whole variable domain ETGVTQSPTHLIKTRGQQVTLRCSSQSGHNTVSWYQQALGQGPQFIFQYYREEENGRGNFPPRFSGLQFPNYSSELNVNALELDDSALYLCASSLGGLAGLYNEQFFGPGTRLTVL.